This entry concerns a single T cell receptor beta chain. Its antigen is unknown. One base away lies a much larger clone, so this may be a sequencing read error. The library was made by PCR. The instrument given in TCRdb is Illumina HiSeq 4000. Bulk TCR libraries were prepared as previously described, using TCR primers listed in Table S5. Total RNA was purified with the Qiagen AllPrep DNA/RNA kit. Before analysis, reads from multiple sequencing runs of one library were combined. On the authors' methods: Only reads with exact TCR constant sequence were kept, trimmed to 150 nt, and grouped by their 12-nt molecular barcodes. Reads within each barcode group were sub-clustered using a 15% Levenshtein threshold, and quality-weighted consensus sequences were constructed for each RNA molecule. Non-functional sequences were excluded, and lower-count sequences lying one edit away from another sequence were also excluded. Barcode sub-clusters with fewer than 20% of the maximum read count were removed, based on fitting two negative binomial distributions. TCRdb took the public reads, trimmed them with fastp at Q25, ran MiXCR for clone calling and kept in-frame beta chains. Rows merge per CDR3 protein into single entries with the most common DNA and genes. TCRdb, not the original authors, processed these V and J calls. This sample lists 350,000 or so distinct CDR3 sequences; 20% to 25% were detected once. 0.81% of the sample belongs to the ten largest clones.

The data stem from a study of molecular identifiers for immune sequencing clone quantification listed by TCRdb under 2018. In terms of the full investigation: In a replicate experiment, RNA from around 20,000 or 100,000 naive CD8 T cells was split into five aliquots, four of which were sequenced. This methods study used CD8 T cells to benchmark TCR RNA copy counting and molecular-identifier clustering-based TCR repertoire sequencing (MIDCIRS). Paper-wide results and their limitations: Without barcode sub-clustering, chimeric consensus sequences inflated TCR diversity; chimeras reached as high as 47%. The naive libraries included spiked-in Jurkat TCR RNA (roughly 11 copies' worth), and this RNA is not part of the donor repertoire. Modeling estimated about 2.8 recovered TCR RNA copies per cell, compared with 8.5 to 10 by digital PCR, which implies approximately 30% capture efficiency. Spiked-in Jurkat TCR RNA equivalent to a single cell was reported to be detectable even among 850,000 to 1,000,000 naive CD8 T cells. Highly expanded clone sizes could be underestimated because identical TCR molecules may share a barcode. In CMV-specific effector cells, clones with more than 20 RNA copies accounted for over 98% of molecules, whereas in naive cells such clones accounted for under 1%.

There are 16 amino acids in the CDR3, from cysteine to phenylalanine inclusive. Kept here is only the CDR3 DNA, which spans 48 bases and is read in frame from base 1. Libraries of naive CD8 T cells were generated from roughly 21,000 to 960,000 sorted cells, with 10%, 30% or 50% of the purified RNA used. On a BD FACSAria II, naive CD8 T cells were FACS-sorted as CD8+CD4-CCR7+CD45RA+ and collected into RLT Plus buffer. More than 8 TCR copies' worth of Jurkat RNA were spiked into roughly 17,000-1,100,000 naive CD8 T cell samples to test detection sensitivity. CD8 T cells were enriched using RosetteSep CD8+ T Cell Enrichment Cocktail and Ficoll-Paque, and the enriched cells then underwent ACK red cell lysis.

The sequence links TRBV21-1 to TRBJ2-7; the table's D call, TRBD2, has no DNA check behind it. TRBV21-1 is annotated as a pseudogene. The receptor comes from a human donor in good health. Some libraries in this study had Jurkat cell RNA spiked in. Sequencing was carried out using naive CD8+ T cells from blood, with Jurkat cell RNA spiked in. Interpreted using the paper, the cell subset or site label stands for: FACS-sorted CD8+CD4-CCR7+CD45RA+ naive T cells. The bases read TGTGCCAGCAGCATCAGGCCAGAAGGGCACTCCTACGAGCAGTACTTC. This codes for CASSIRPEGHSYEQYF.